This paragraph covers one T cell receptor beta chain sequence. V shed 3 bases and J shed 0 bases, with 11 bases lying between them. Germline V lookup: CDR1 MNHEY, CDR2 SMNVEV (reference sequence). This CDR3 comprises 15 residues. The data were taken from a study of T cells after yellow fever vaccination. TCRdb recomputed calls from the 5' RACE reads with MiXCR, one row per CDR3 protein. The sample carries nearly 300,000 distinct CDR3 sequences, roughly 8.7% recorded once. The chain links TRBV27 to TRBJ1-2; D not resolved. The sample consisted of CD4+ T cells sorted from PBMCs, taken 5 days after the yellow fever booster vaccination. This sequence originates from a young man who received the YFV17D yellow fever vaccine. The CDR3 coding sequence is TGTGCCAGCAGTTTTATCGGGGAAGCTAACTATGGCTACACCTTC. Translation gives CASSFIGEANYGYTF.